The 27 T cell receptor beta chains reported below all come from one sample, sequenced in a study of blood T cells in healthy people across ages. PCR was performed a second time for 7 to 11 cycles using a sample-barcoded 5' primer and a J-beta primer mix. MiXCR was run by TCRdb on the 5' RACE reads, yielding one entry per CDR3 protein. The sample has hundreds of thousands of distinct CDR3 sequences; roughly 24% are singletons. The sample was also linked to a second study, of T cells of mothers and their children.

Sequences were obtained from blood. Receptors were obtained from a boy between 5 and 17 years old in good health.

In DNA form, the CDR3 reads TGCAGCACGGGAGCGGGGTACAATGAGCAGTTCTTC. This gives the protein CSTGAGYNEQFF. The chain uses TRBV20-1 and TRBJ2-5, with 7 bases matching TRBD2. The assigned J gene may be wrong: the sequence end matches TRBJ2-1 better. CDR1 is DFQATT, CDR2 SNEGSKA, per germline (reference sequence). The CDR3 totals 12 residues.

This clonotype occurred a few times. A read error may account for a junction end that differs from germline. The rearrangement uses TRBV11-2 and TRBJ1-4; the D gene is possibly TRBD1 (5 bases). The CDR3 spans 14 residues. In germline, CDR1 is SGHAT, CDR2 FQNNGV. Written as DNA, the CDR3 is TGTGCCAGCAGCCTAGACAGCCTGGGTGAAAAACTGTTTTTT. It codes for CASSLDSLGEKLFF.

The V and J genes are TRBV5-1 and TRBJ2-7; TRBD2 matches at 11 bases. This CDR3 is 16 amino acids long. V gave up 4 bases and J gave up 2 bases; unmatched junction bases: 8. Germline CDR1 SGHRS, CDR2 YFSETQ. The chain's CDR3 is CASSQFLAGGPYEQYF. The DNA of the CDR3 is TGCGCCAGCAGCCAATTTCTAGCGGGAGGCCCCTACGAGCAGTACTTC.

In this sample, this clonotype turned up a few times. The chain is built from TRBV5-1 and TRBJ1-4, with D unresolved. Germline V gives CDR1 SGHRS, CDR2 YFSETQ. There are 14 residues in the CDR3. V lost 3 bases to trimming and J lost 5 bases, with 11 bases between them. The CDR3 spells CASSSTDGNEKLFF. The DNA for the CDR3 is TGCGCCAGCAGCTCCACAGACGGGAATGAAAAACTGTTTTTT.

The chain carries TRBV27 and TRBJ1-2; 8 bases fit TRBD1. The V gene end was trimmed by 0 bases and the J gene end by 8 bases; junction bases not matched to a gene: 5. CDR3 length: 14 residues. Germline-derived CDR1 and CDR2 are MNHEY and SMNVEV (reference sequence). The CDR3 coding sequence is TGTGCCAGCAGTTTATCGTTAGGACAGGGAGGCTACACCTTC. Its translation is CASSLSLGQGGYTF.

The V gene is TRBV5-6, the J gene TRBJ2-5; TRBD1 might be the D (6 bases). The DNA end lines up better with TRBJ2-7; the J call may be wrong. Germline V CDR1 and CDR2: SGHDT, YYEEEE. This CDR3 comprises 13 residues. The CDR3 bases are TGTGCCAGCAGACCCACAGGGATTCGCGAGCAGTACTTC. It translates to CASRPTGIREQYF.

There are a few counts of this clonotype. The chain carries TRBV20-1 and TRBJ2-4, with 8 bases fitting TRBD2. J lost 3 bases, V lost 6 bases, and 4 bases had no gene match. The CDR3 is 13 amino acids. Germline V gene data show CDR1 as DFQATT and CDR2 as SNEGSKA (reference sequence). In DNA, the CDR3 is TGCAGTGCCACGGGGGGGGTCAAAAACATTCAGTACTTC. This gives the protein CSATGGVKNIQYF.

The CDR3 DNA follows: TGCAGCGTGGTGGGACTAGCGGGCCAAGAGACCCAGTACTTC. Translation: CSVVGLAGQETQYF. J is TRBJ2-5 and V is TRBV29-1; 12 nucleotides match TRBD2. With 6 bases clipped from V and 1 base from J, the junction kept 3 bases outside the gene matches. CDR1 SQVTM and CDR2 ANQGSEA come from the germline V gene. The CDR3 runs to 14 residues.

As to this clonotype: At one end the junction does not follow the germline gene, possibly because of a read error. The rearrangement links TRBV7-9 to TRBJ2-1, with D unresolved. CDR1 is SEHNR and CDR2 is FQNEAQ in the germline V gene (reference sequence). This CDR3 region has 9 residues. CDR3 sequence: CASSLPAVF. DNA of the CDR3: TGTGCCAGCAGCTTGCCCGCGGTCTTC.

The chain's CDR3 is CASTGLAGTSPDTQYF. CDR3 bases: TGTGCCAGTACGGGACTAGCGGGGACCTCCCCAGATACGCAGTATTTT. V and J are TRBV7-2 and TRBJ2-3; 13 nucleotides align to TRBD2. Trimming at V came to 9 bases and at J to 4 bases, leaving 10 bases not matched to a gene. There are 16 residues in the CDR3. Germline values: CDR1 SGHTA, CDR2 FQGNSA.

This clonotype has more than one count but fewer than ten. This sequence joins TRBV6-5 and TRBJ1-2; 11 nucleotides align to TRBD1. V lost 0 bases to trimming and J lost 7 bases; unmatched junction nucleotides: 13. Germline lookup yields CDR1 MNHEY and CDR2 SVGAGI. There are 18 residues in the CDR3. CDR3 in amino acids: CASSYSRTGGMKKRGYTF. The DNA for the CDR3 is TGTGCCAGCAGTTACTCGAGGACAGGGGGCATGAAGAAACGTGGCTACACCTTC.

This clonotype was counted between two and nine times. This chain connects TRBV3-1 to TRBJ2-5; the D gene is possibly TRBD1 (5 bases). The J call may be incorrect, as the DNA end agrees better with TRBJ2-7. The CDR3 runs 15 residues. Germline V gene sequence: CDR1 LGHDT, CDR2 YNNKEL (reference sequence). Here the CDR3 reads CASSRPSTGTYEQYF. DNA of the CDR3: TGTGCCAGCAGCCGGCCAAGCACAGGCACCTACGAGCAGTACTTC.

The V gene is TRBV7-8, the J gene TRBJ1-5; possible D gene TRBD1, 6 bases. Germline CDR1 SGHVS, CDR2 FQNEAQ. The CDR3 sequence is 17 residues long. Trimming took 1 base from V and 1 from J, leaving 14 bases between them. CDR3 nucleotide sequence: TGTGCCAGCAGCTTAGTTTCTGGAGGACAGAGCAATCAGCCCCAGCATTTT. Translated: CASSLVSGGQSNQPQHF.

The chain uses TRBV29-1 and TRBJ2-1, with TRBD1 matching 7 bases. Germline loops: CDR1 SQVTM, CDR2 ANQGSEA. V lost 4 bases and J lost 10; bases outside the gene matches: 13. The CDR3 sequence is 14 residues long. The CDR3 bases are TGCAGCGTTGGTGAACCAGGGGGATATATCGAGCAGTTCTTC. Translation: CSVGEPGGYIEQFF.

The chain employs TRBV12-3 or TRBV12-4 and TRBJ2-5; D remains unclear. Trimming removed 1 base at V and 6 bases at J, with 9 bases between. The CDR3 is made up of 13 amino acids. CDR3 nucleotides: TGTGCCAGCAGTTTAGAATTACTTAAGACCCAGTACTTC. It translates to CASSLELLKTQYF.

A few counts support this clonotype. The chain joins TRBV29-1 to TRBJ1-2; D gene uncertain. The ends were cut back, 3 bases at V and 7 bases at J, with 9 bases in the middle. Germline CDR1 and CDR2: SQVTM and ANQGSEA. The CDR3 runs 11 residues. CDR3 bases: TGCAGCGTTGAGGGGTACGGTGGCTACACCTTC. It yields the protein CSVEGYGGYTF.

The DNA of the CDR3 is TGTGCCAGCAGTGCCCCCTACAGCTATAATTCACCCCTCCACTTT. Its translation: CASSAPYSYNSPLHF. This chain links TRBV6-1 with TRBJ1-6, with D unclear. The CDR3 runs 15 residues. V was trimmed by 4 bases and J by 3 bases, leaving 10 bases between them. From germline, CDR1 is MNHNS and CDR2 SASEGT.

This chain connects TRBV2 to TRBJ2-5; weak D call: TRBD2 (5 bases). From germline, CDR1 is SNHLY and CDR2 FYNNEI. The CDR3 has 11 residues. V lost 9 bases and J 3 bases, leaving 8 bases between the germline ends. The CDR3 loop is CARKREETQYF. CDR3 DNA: TGTGCCAGGAAGAGGGAAGAGACCCAGTACTTC.

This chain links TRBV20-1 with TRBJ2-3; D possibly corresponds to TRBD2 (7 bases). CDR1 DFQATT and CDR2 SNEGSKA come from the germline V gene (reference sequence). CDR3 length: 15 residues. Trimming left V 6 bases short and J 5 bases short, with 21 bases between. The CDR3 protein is CSASHPGGAVDTQYF. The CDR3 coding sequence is TGCAGTGCCTCCCACCCGGGGGGCGCGGTAGATACGCAGTATTTT.

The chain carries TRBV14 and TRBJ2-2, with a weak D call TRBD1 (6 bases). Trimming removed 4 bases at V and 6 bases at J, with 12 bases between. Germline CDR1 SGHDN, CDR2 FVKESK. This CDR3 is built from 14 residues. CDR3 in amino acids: CASSLYRVAGELFF. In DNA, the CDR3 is TGTGCCAGCAGCCTATACAGGGTCGCCGGGGAGCTGTTTTTT. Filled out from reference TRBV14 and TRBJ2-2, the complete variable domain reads EAGVTQFPSHSVIEKGQTVTLRCDPISGHDNLYWYRRVMGKEIKFLLHFVKESKQDESGMPNNRFLAERTGGTYSTLKVQPAELEDSGVYFCASSLYRVAGELFFGEGSRLTVL.

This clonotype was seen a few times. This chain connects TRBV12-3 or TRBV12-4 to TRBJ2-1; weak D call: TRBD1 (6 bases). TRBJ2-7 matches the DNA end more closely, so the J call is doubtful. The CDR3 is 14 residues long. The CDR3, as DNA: TGTGCCAGCACCACCAGGGGCGAAGGCTACGAGCAGTACTTC. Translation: CASTTRGEGYEQYF.

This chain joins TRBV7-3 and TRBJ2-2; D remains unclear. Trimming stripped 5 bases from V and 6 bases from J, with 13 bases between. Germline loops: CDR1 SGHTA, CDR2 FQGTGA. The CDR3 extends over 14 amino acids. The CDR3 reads CASSTQPLAGELFF. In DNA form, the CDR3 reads TGTGCCAGCAGCACGCAGCCCCTAGCCGGGGAGCTGTTTTTT.

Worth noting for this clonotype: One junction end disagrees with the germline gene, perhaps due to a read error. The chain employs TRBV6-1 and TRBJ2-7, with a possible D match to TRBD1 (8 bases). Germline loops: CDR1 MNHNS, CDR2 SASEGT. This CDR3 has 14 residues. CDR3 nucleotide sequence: TGTGCCAGCAGTGAAGCGCTAAGCGGGGACAGGAGGCGCTTC. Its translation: CASSEALSGDRRRF.

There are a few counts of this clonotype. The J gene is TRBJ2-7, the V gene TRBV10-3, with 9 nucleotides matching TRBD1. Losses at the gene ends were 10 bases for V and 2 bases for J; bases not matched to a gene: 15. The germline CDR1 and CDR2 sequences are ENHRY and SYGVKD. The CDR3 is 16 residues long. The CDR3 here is CATRTSGTGPTYEQYF. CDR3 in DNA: TGTGCCACAAGAACCTCCGGGACAGGGCCGACCTACGAGCAGTACTTC.

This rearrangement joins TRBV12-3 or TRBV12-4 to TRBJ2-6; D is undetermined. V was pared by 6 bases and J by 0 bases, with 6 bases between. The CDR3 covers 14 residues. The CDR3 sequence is CASRVNSGANVLTF. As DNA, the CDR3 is TGTGCCAGCAGGGTAAACTCTGGGGCCAACGTCCTGACTTTC.

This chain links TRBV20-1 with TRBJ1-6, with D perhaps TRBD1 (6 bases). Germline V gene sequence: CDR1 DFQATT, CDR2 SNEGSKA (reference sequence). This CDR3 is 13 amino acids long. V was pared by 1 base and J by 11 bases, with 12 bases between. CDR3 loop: CSARVRTGPPLHF. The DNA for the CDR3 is TGCAGTGCTAGAGTGAGAACAGGGCCACCCCTCCACTTT.

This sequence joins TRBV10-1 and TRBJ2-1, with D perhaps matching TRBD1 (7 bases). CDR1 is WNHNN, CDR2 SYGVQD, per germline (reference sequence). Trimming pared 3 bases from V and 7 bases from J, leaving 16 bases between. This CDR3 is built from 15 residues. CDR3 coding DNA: TGCGCCAGCAGTGAAGACAGGGAGGACGAGAATGAGCAGTTCTTC. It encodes CASSEDREDENEQFF.